This entry lists 28 T cell receptor beta chains sequenced from one sample in a study of cytomegalovirus exposure and HLA in healthy donors. In the PCR, 60 Vbeta and 13 Jbeta primers were used. This table comes from immunoSEQ multiplex PCR, and its TCRdb copy is limited to in-frame clones, with some not included. Here the sample spans about 190,000 clones, approximately 70% being singletons. Sequencing was done on a sample of PBMCs. These TCRs come from a woman aged 25 to 39 in good health and CMV-seropositive.

The rearrangement links TRBV6-5 to TRBJ2-2; D remains ambiguous. V lost 8 bases and J 8 bases, leaving 15 bases between the germline ends. The CDR3 runs 13 residues. Germline V lookup: CDR1 MNHEY, CDR2 SVGAGI. The CDR3 sequence: CASSPFSSGELFF. CDR3 nucleotide sequence: TGTGCCAGCTCTCCGTTCTCTTCTGGGGAGCTGTTTTTT.

This clone was recorded a few times. The V and J genes are TRBV28 and TRBJ1-2; D perhaps matches TRBD1 (5 bases). The CDR3 runs to 15 residues. Trimming pared 7 bases from V and 2 bases from J, leaving 17 bases between. CDR1 and CDR2 (germline): MDHEN, SYDVKM. CDR3 sequence (DNA): TGTGCCAGCATCGCTATCTTTCAGGGCAACTATGGCTACACCTTC. It translates to CASIAIFQGNYGYTF.

The rearrangement joins TRBV4-2 to TRBJ2-1, with TRBD2 identical over 8 bases. The CDR3 is 17 residues long. Germline assignment: CDR1 LGHNA and CDR2 YNFKEQ. Trimming cost V 0 bases and J 9 bases; bases outside gene matches: 13. The CDR3 is CASSQDPAAGVFREQFF. The CDR3 DNA follows: TGTGCCAGCAGCCAAGATCCGGCAGCGGGAGTATTTCGTGAGCAGTTCTTC.

This clone was observed once. The chain links TRBV19 to TRBJ2-7, with D possibly matching TRBD1 (6 bases). Germline-derived CDR1 and CDR2 are LNHDA and SQIVND (reference sequence). V was clipped by 3 bases and J by 3 bases, with 9 bases between them. This CDR3 comprises 13 residues. CDR3 nucleotide sequence: TGTGCCAGTAGTATGGGACATATCTACGAGCAGTACTTC. Amino acid sequence: CASSMGHIYEQYF.

This clone was recorded a few times. V is TRBV6-4 and J is TRBJ2-6; the D is unclear. Germline-derived CDR1 and CDR2 are MRHNA and SNTAGT. V was pared by 1 base and J by 0 bases, with 4 bases between. CDR3 size: 15 residues. DNA for the CDR3: TGTGCCAGCAGTGACTTGGCCTCTGGGGCCAACGTCCTGACTTTC. Translating gives CASSDLASGANVLTF.

On this clone: The CDR3 does not end in the conserved phenylalanine or tryptophan, so this is likely a read error. This rearrangement joins TRBV6-4 to TRBJ1-1; perhaps TRBD1 as D (5 bases). The CDR3 runs 15 residues. The germline V and J ends were trimmed by 0 bases and 1 base, with 9 bases remaining between them. Germline V gene lookup returns CDR1 MRHNA and CDR2 SNTAGT. CDR3 in amino acids: CASSDSGRGNTEAFL. CDR3 DNA: TGTGCCAGCAGTGACTCGGGAAGGGGGAACACTGAAGCTTTCCTT.

The V call is TRBV21-1, the J call TRBJ2-7; TRBD2 was called by the table and not checked on the DNA. TRBV21-1 has pseudogene status. The CDR3 consists of 19 residues. CDR3 coding DNA: TGTGCCAGCAGCAACATTTACTTGTCACGACTAGCGGGAGAAGGCGAGCAGTACTTC. This gives the protein CASSNIYLSRLAGEGEQYF.

This chain joins TRBV18 and TRBJ2-7; the match to TRBD1 covers 7 bases. CDR1 is KGHSH and CDR2 is LQKENI in the germline V gene. V gave up 5 bases and J gave up 4 bases; unmatched junction bases: 5. The CDR3 length is 13 residues. CDR3 sequence (DNA): TGTGCCAGCTCATTTGAACAGGGGTACGAGCAGTACTTC. Amino acid sequence: CASSFEQGYEQYF.

The J gene is TRBJ2-5, the V gene TRBV27, with 8 nucleotides matching TRBD1. Near its end, the DNA agrees better with TRBJ2-7, so the J call may be wrong. The CDR3 extends over 14 amino acids. Germline V gene sequence: CDR1 MNHEY, CDR2 SMNVEV (reference sequence). CDR3 nucleotides: TGTGCCAGCAGTCCCGGACAGGGAAACTACGAGCAGTACTTC. Its translation: CASSPGQGNYEQYF.

This chain uses TRBV10-3 with TRBJ2-5; TRBD1 aligns across 9 bases. Trimming cost V 7 bases and J 5 bases; bases outside gene matches: 11. This CDR3 has 15 residues. Germline V CDR1 and CDR2: ENHRY, SYGVKD. This CDR3 is CAITATGGAGETQYF. Here the CDR3 DNA reads TGTGCCATCACCGCAACAGGGGGCGCAGGGGAGACCCAGTACTTC.

This clone has only one observation. The chain links TRBV14 to TRBJ2-1; D may be TRBD1 (5 bases). The CDR3 runs to 15 residues. Trimming shortened V by 2 bases and J by 3 bases, and 11 bases separated the two germline ends. CDR1 is SGHDN and CDR2 is FVKESK in the germline V gene. CDR3 nucleotides: TGTGCCAGCAGCCAACAACAGGTGGGCTACAATGAGCAGTTCTTC. Protein product: CASSQQQVGYNEQFF.

CDR3 loop: CASSFKLAGPWDTQYF. The CDR3 DNA sequence: TGTGCCAGCAGTTTCAAACTAGCGGGCCCCTGGGATACGCAGTATTTT. The genes are TRBV5-4 and TRBJ2-3, with 9 bases matching TRBD2. Germline V gene lookup returns CDR1 SGHNT and CDR2 YYREEE (reference sequence). CDR3 length equals 16 residues. The J segment lost 6 bases and the V segment lost 5 bases, leaving 13 bases of the junction unmatched.

This chain connects TRBV29-1 to TRBJ2-7; TRBD2 agrees at 8 bases. The CDR3 runs 16 residues. CDR1 and CDR2 (germline): SQVTM, ANQGSEA. V lost 5 bases and J lost 0; bases outside the gene matches: 12. The CDR3 DNA is TGCAGCGTTCAGCGCTCTAGCGGGCCCGTCTCCTACGAGCAGTACTTC. Translation: CSVQRSSGPVSYEQYF.

This clone has just a few counts. The V and J genes are TRBV11-2 and TRBJ2-3; D call uncertain. This CDR3 has 16 residues. Trimming removed 1 base at V and 0 bases at J, with 11 bases between. Germline V gene data show CDR1 as SGHAT and CDR2 as FQNNGV. For the CDR3, the DNA is TGTGCCAGCAGCTTAGTAAGTGGGCTAAGCACAGATACGCAGTATTTT. As protein: CASSLVSGLSTDTQYF.

The chain is built from TRBV28 and TRBJ1-2, with unresolved D. The CDR3 spans 14 residues. The V end lost 6 bases, the J end lost 7 bases, and 18 bases lay between the germline ends. Germline V gene lookup returns CDR1 MDHEN and CDR2 SYDVKM. The CDR3 DNA is TGTGCCAGCAGCTCCGGTCGGGGTCTCCGTGGCTACACCTTC. Protein product: CASSSGRGLRGYTF.

There are a few counts of this clone. V is TRBV4-1 and J is TRBJ2-7; TRBD2 matches at 9 bases. CDR1 and CDR2 from the germline V gene are MGHRA and YSYEKL. J was trimmed by 2 bases and V by 3 bases; bases with no gene match: 8. This CDR3 spans 16 amino acids. The CDR3 coding sequence is TGCGCCAGCAGCCACCAAGGACTAGCGACTCCCTACGAGCAGTACTTC. Its translation is CASSHQGLATPYEQYF.

This chain joins TRBV28 and TRBJ2-2; TRBD2 matches at 9 bases. Germline-derived CDR1 and CDR2 are MDHEN and SYDVKM. CDR3 length: 13 residues. CDR3 DNA: TGTGCTATCAGCGGGAGGCCCACCGGGGAGCTGTTTTTT. Amino acids: CAISGRPTGELFF. The full variable domain, rest sourced from reference TRBV28 and TRBJ2-2, is DVKVTQSSRYLVKRTGEKVFLECVQDMDHENMFWYRQDPGLGLRLIYFSYDVKMKEKGDIPEGYSVSREKKERFSLILESASTNQTSMYLCAISGRPTGELFFGEGSRLTVL.

V is TRBV19 and J is TRBJ2-3; D possibly corresponds to TRBD2 (6 bases). The CDR3 has 14 amino acids. Germline V gene data show CDR1 as LNHDA and CDR2 as SQIVND (reference sequence). The V end was cut by 7 bases, the J end by 5 bases, with 16 bases between. CDR3 DNA sequence: TGTGCCAGTACACTAGCTCCTGGGCGAGATACGCAGTATTTT. Translated, it gives CASTLAPGRDTQYF. The full variable domain, with the rest looked up from reference TRBV19 and TRBJ2-3, is DGGITQSPKYLFRKEGQNVTLSCEQNLNHDAMYWYRQDPGQGLRLIYYSQIVNDFQKGDIAEGYSVSREKKESFPLTVTSAQKNPTAFYLCASTLAPGRDTQYFGPGTRLTVL.

The rearrangement links TRBV4-1 to TRBJ2-7; 10 positions match TRBD2. This CDR3 has 15 residues. Trimming cost V 4 bases and J 6 bases; bases outside gene matches: 9. The V gene's germline CDR1 is MGHRA and CDR2 YSYEKL. CDR3 nucleotide sequence: TGCGCCAGCAGCCTCCAACGGGGACTAGCGAGCGAGCAGTACTTC. Translating gives CASSLQRGLASEQYF.

This clone was counted only a few times. This chain links TRBV4-2 with TRBJ2-7, with D hard to call. This CDR3 comprises 12 residues. Trimming cost V 4 bases and J 6 bases, with 10 bases left between them. Germline V CDR1 and CDR2: LGHNA, YNFKEQ. CDR3 nucleotide sequence: TGTGCCAGCAGCCTTGGTTGGGCCGAGCAGTACTTC. Its translation: CASSLGWAEQYF.

The chain combines TRBV27 with TRBJ2-1; 8 nucleotides agree with TRBD2. Trimming at V came to 6 bases and at J to 0 bases, leaving 7 bases not matched to a gene. This CDR3 comprises 16 residues. The V gene's germline CDR1 is MNHEY and CDR2 SMNVEV (reference sequence). The CDR3: CASSPSGSGSYNEQFF. The CDR3 nucleotides read TGTGCCAGCAGCCCGAGCGGGAGTGGCTCCTACAATGAGCAGTTCTTC.

This chain uses TRBV19 with TRBJ1-5; tentatively, D is TRBD1 (6 bases). V shed 4 bases and J shed 0 bases, with 22 bases lying between them. The CDR3 spans 19 residues. CDR1 and CDR2 from the germline V gene are LNHDA and SQIVND (reference sequence). The CDR3 nucleotides are TGTGCCAGTAGTACCCGACAGGCCCAAACAATGTATAGCAATCAGCCCCAGCATTTT. Residues: CASSTRQAQTMYSNQPQHF.

The CDR3 here is CASSKGQTYEQYF. CDR3 DNA: TGCGCCAGCAGCAAGGGACAGACCTACGAGCAGTACTTC. The chain recombines TRBV5-1 with TRBJ2-7; 7 nucleotides align to TRBD1. There are 13 residues in the CDR3. CDR1 is SGHRS and CDR2 is YFSETQ in the germline V gene. V was pared by 4 bases and J by 2 bases, with 3 bases of the junction left unmatched.

This chain joins TRBV6-1 and TRBJ2-5; 11 bases map to TRBD1. The J call may be wrong; the DNA end is better matched by TRBJ2-7. Germline CDR1 and CDR2: MNHNS and SASEGT. CDR3 size: 14 residues. The CDR3 loop is CASSFRDRGYEQYF. CDR3 DNA: TGTGCCAGCAGTTTCCGGGACAGGGGGTACGAGCAGTACTTC.

The V gene is TRBV27, the J gene TRBJ2-3; 15 bases align to TRBD2. The trim removed 3 bases at V and 6 bases at J, leaving 16 bases unmatched. There are 20 residues in the CDR3. CDR1 MNHEY and CDR2 SMNVEV come from the germline V gene (reference sequence). The CDR3 sequence is CASSLESWTSGRAVPDTQYF. The CDR3, as DNA: TGTGCCAGCAGTTTGGAGAGTTGGACTAGCGGGAGGGCGGTCCCCGATACGCAGTATTTT.

The V and J genes are TRBV10-1 and TRBJ2-1, with D perhaps matching TRBD2 (5 bases). From germline, CDR1 is WNHNN and CDR2 SYGVQD (reference sequence). The length of the CDR3 is 13 residues. The V gene lost 2 bases and the J gene lost 3 bases, with 5 bases spanning the gap. CDR3 DNA: TGCGCCAGCAGTGAGACTAGCTACAATGAGCAGTTCTTC. It yields the protein CASSETSYNEQFF.

The V gene is TRBV5-4, the J gene TRBJ1-4; D not resolved. Germline V lookup: CDR1 SGHNT, CDR2 YYREEE (reference sequence). The germline V and J ends were trimmed by 1 base and 4 bases, with 11 bases remaining between them. This CDR3 comprises 15 residues. The CDR3 loop reads CASSLKEGGNEKLFF. The CDR3 bases are TGTGCCAGCAGCTTGAAGGAGGGTGGTAATGAAAAACTGTTTTTT. Full variable domain (missing parts from reference TRBV5-4 and TRBJ1-4): ETGVTQSPTHLIKTRGQQVTLRCSSQSGHNTVSWYQQALGQGPQFIFQYYREEENGRGNFPPRFSGLQFPNYSSELNVNALELDDSALYLCASSLKEGGNEKLFFGSGTQLSVL.

The V call is TRBV19, the J call TRBJ1-5; 9 positions agree with TRBD1. Germline-derived CDR1 and CDR2 are LNHDA and SQIVND (reference sequence). V gave up 5 bases and J gave up 6 bases; unmatched junction bases: 8. The CDR3 is 15 amino acids. This chain's CDR3 is CASSHGQGLSQPQHF. Written as DNA, the CDR3 is TGTGCCAGTAGTCACGGACAGGGGCTCAGTCAGCCCCAGCATTTT.